This is a list of T cell receptor beta chains from one sample in a study of shared clonotypes between healthy human individuals. Data came from immunoSEQ multiplex PCR; TCRdb stores just in-frame clones and leaves some out. The data show about 2.2 million clones, under 95% seen once. Specimen: naive CD8+ T cells from PBMCs. The receptors stem from a man younger than 30 in good health. Some clones in this sample may be carry-over from other donors' samples. Both conserved end residues are part of each CDR3. D genes are given only for firm matches. The size of a clone is reported for some rows only, either as once, few or many, or as a class for expanded clones.

v_call	clone_size	d_call	j_call	cdr3_nt	cdr3_aa
TRBV7-6	-	-	TRBJ2-3	TGTGCCAGCAGCTTAAGTCCCGGAGGCACAGATACGCAGTATTTT	CASSLSPGGTDTQYF
TRBV27	-	-	TRBJ1-2	TGTGCCAGCAGCAACGGCAGGGGCAATGGCTACACCTTC	CASSNGRGNGYTF
TRBV5-6	-	TRBD2	TRBJ2-5	TGTGCCAGCAGCTTTGTGACTAGCGGGAGTTACCAAGAGACCCAGTACTTC	CASSFVTSGSYQETQYF
TRBV27	-	-	TRBJ2-7	TGTGCCAGCAGTTTAACTGGCGGGGATTTCTCCTACGAGCAGTACTTC	CASSLTGGDFSYEQYF
TRBV29-1	once	-	TRBJ2-2	TGCAGCGTTGATCCTATGGGGAACACCGGGGAGCTGTTTTTT	CSVDPMGNTGELFF
TRBV7-2	-	-	TRBJ1-5	TGTGCCAGCAGCTCCAGGGAAGGCTCTCATGGCAATCAGCCCCAGCATTTT	CASSSREGSHGNQPQHF
TRBV7-9	-	TRBD2	TRBJ2-1	TGTGCCAGCAGCTTTACGGGAGGTCCCTCCTACAATGAGCAGTTCTTC	CASSFTGGPSYNEQFF
TRBV4-1	few	TRBD1	TRBJ1-1	TGCGCCAGCAGCCAGACTTACAGGGGGACTGAAGCTTTCTTT	CASSQTYRGTEAFF
TRBV10-3	-	-	TRBJ2-7	TGTGCCATCAGTCCCACCGAGGGGTCCTACGAGCAGTACTTC	CAISPTEGSYEQYF
TRBV10-3	-	-	TRBJ2-7	TGTGCCATCAGTGACAGGACAGAGCCCTACGAGCAGTACTTC	CAISDRTEPYEQYF
TRBV11-2	-	-	TRBJ2-5	TGTGCCAGCAGCCCCGCAGGGCCAGGGGTTAGAGAGACCCAGTACTTC	CASSPAGPGVRETQYF
TRBV28	-	TRBD2	TRBJ2-7	TGTGCCAGCAGTACCCCCGGGGGGAGCTACGAGCAGTACTTC	CASSTPGGSYEQYF
TRBV29-1	-	TRBD1	TRBJ2-7	TGCAGCGTTCTAACCGGGACAGGGGGCTACGAGCAGTACTTC	CSVLTGTGGYEQYF
TRBV18	-	TRBD1	TRBJ1-1	TGTGCCAGCTCACGGGACAGGGGGAATCAAGCTTTCTTT	CASSRDRGNQAFF
TRBV6-1	once	-	TRBJ1-1	TGTGCCAGCAGTGAAGCGGCCGGCAGGGGGAACACTGAAGCTTTCTTT	CASSEAAGRGNTEAFF